This record covers a single T cell receptor beta chain. This clonotype has ten or more counts. The target of this receptor is not known. No quality values exist for individual bases; no much larger clone is one base distant. Including cysteine and phenylalanine, the CDR3 has 15 amino acids. Only the CDR3 part of the read is kept: 45 bases, read in frame from the first base. CDR1 SGHVS and CDR2 FQNEAQ are derived from the germline V gene. The V and J ends are trimmed by 4 bases and 3 bases, leaving 13 bases between them. Starting from roughly 440 ng RNA, TCR libraries were constructed with the Immunoverse kit using molecular barcoded adaptors that cover the alpha/delta and beta/gamma chains. The same RNA used for transcriptome sequencing was used for TCR library preparation. An Illumina HiSeq 4000 with 2 x 150 cycles was used to sequence the TCR libraries. As for the original processing: MiXCR aligned TCR reads to human V, D, J and C references and assembled the aligned reads into CDR3 clonotypes, with quality filtering and error correction included. Clonotype counts and gene usage diversity were analyzed with the tcR package in R. Raw mapping reads were checked after the RNA-seq reads had been mapped by STAR aligner version 2.5.3a onto the human GRCh37 genome. To test the effect of sequencing depth on detected clonotypes, IR-seq fastq files were randomly downsampled using Seqtk 1.3. TCRdb redid the processing of the public reads, applying fastp at Q25 and MiXCR, and retained in-frame beta chains. Each entry is one CDR3 protein sequence, shown with its most common DNA and genes. The V and J calls reflect TCRdb's pipeline rather than the authors' work. The sample profile shows about 39,000 distinct CDR3 sequences; over 11% of them were found once. The ten largest make up approximately 6.5% of the sample.

Each patient had bone marrow sampled at the time of active disease. Ficoll-Hypaque density gradient centrifugation was used to isolate bone marrow mononuclear cells. To remove myeloma plasma cells, the cells were labeled with CD138 magnetic microbeads on a MACS separator, and CD138-negative cells were then collected by negative selection. Flow cytometry with CD138 antibodies on an Attune NxT was used to check how pure the isolated cells were. Total RNA was extracted with TRIzol reagent and quantified with a NanoDrop spectrophotometer. For each patient, paired RNA-seq and IR-seq were run on the CD138-negative bone marrow sample from that patient. These data come from a study of read filtering for tumor transcriptome and immune sequencing (dated by TCRdb to 2020 to 2022). With respect to the entire study: The cohort consisted of some 17 male and about 15 female patients, with a mean age of roughly 66 years and an age range of roughly 40 to 85. Using the same bone marrow samples, the study ran both targeted immune repertoire sequencing and bulk whole-transcriptome sequencing and then compared the TCR repertoires from each method. Per sample, about 4 to 11 million TCR-region mapped reads were obtained with IR-seq, compared with only about 80 to 1,400 with RNA-seq. As a main aim, a read-filtering strategy for immune repertoire data was addressed, with the specific question being whether clonotypes supported by a single read should be removed. By revised international staging, roughly 8 patients were R-ISS I, some 17 were R-ISS II and 6 or 7 were R-ISS III. After DNase treatment, whole-transcriptome libraries were prepared using the TruSeq RNA Access Library Prep Kit.

Results the study describes overall, beyond this receptor: The sorted CD138-negative fraction was not purified T cells but a mixed bone marrow immune population. Single-read clonotypes made up roughly 81% of clonotypes but 3% to 3.5% of total reads in IR-seq, and roughly 75% of clonotypes and about 45% of reads in RNA-seq. Compared with RNA-seq, IR-seq captured clonotypes at much higher depth and more reliably, and a smaller IR-seq throughput was enough to identify most shared clonotypes. When single-read clonotypes were removed, the proportions of shared clonotypes in IR-seq and RNA-seq correlated more strongly.

The TCR originated in a donor aged 40 or older with multiple myeloma. Source material: a population of CD138-negative cells sorted from bone marrow. The cell subset or site label, read with the paper, signifies: bone marrow mononuclear cells depleted of CD138+ plasma/myeloma cells by negative magnetic selection. The V gene is TRBV7-8 and the J gene is TRBJ1-5; no D gene can be assigned with confidence. The CDR3 amino acid sequence is: CASSWRTDFNQPQHF. DNA sequence: TGTGCCAGCAGCTGGAGGACGGATTTCAATCAGCCCCAGCATTTT.